The 8 T cell receptor beta chains listed next were all sequenced from one sample in a study of control samples from healthy donors and cancer patients. Clones were sequenced by immunoSEQ multiplex PCR, and TCRdb holds only the in-frame ones, with some missing. The table has fewer than 90,000 clones, 70% to 90% seen once. The material sequenced was blood. These receptors all stem from a man aged 50-60 years in good health.

Worth noting for this clone: At the DNA level, this CDR3 is encoded by other sequences in the same sample as well. The rearrangement links TRBV5-1 to TRBJ2-1, with D possibly matching TRBD2 (5 bases). V was trimmed by 4 bases and J by 4 bases, leaving 12 bases between them. This CDR3 comprises 14 residues. Germline-derived CDR1 and CDR2 are SGHRS and YFSETQ. The CDR3 DNA follows: TGCGCCAGCAGCCCCTCGGGCGGGTACAATGAGCAGTTCTTC. Encoded protein: CASSPSGGYNEQFF.

J is TRBJ1-1 and V is TRBV6-2 or TRBV6-3, with D tentatively TRBD1 (6 bases). V dropped 0 bases and J dropped 8 bases, with 10 bases sitting between them. Germline V CDR1 and CDR2: MNHEY, SVGEGT. The CDR3 sequence is 13 residues long. In nucleotides, the CDR3 is TGTGCCAGCAGTTACTCGAACAGGGCAGAAGCTTTCTTT. Its protein product is CASSYSNRAEAFF.

In this sample, this clone turned up once. The V and J genes are TRBV6-4 and TRBJ2-1, with D possibly TRBD2 on 6 matching bases. V lost 0 bases, J lost 2 bases, and 8 bases lay in between. Germline V gene data show CDR1 as MRHNA and CDR2 as SNTAGT. This CDR3 is 15 amino acids long. The CDR3 DNA reads TGTGCCAGCAGTGACTCGGGGGGAGCCTACAATGAGCAGTTCTTC. Translation: CASSDSGGAYNEQFF.

The chain couples TRBV24-1 to TRBJ1-1, with 8 bases that match TRBD1. CDR1 and CDR2 (germline): KGHDR, SFDVKD. This CDR3 comprises 12 residues. The trim removed 10 bases at V and 11 bases at J, leaving 11 bases unmatched. The CDR3 protein is CATTGQGGLAFF. CDR3 DNA sequence: TGTGCCACTACTGGACAGGGCGGTTTGGCTTTCTTT.

This chain uses TRBV7-2 with TRBJ1-2; D may be TRBD1 (5 bases). V was clipped by 0 bases and J by 7 bases, with 9 bases between them. The CDR3 totals 13 residues. Germline values: CDR1 SGHTA, CDR2 FQGNSA. The CDR3 DNA reads TGTGCCAGCAGCTTAGCATCCGGGGGTGGCTACACCTTC. It is translated as CASSLASGGGYTF.

The gene calls are TRBV28 and TRBJ2-1; D is perhaps TRBD2 (6 bases). V lost 7 bases, J lost 6 bases, and 19 bases lay in between. The CDR3 runs 15 residues. From germline, CDR1 is MDHEN and CDR2 SYDVKM. The CDR3 loop is CASKVPGLNVNEQFF. The CDR3, as DNA: TGTGCCAGCAAAGTACCGGGACTTAACGTCAATGAGCAGTTCTTC.

The chain's CDR3 is CASSLDRGTGELFF. CDR3 sequence (DNA): TGTGCCAGCAGCCTCGACAGGGGCACCGGGGAGCTGTTTTTT. The chain employs TRBV11-1 and TRBJ2-2; TRBD1 matches at 8 bases. This CDR3 spans 14 amino acids. Germline V gives CDR1 SGHAT, CDR2 FQDESV (reference sequence). The V and J ends lost 5 bases and 4 bases, in that order; junction bases with no gene match: 3.

This clone appeared a few times. The chain joins TRBV15 to TRBJ1-3; no clear D gene. The germline gives CDR1 LNHNV, CDR2 YYDKDF (reference sequence). The CDR3 has 15 amino acids. The germline V and J ends were trimmed by 6 bases and 1 base, with 13 bases remaining between them. In DNA form, the CDR3 reads TGTGCCACCAGTGCGCGGGGTGCATCTGGAAACACCATATATTTT. Its protein product is CATSARGASGNTIYF.